This TCR beta chain originates from a study of shared clonotypes between healthy human individuals. Study-wide findings and caveats: Relative to their counterparts shared across all four donors, non-shared clonotypes exhibited diminished generation probabilities. Exclusively blood specimens were collected; tissue repertoires likely differ.

This clone showed up just once. Its cognate antigen is unknown. The donors, all of them Caucasian adults, lived in Nashville, Tennessee. Naive CD45RA+ and memory CD45RA-negative subsets were split from CD4+ cells. Assay: immunoSEQ multiplex PCR; the TCRdb copy retains only in-frame clones and omits some. The sample gives about 1 million clones, approximately 76% of which show up once; around 1.5% is in the top ten. Source material: memory CD4+ T cells sorted from blood. The sample's subset: CD45RA-negative fraction. The receptor was isolated from a man aged 18 to 29 in good health.

The CDR3 DNA reads as TGCGCCAGCAGCTTGGACCCAAGCTCCTACGAGCAGTACTTC. This encodes CASSLDPSSYEQYF. The gene calls are TRBV5-1 and TRBJ2-7; D uncertain. V was cut by 0 bases and J by 0 bases, with 7 bases left in between. Per the germline V gene, CDR1 is SGHRS and CDR2 is YFSETQ. The CDR3 runs 14 residues.